This TCR beta chain was profiled in a study of OX40 agonist ivuxolimab in advanced cancers. General observations from the study: Dose levels from 0.1 to 3.0 mg/kg saw CD4+ and CD8+ blood T cells expand clonally by week 6. Antigen targets of the expanded peripheral T cells went undetermined.

To note about this clone: Its target is not known.

Clones were sequenced by immunoSEQ multiplex PCR, and TCRdb holds only the in-frame ones, with some missing. The sample holds 57,000 or so clones, roughly 84% seen once. Germline assignment: CDR1 MDHEN and CDR2 SYDVKM. V shed 4 bases and J shed 6 bases, with 13 bases lying between them. CDR3 length equals 14 residues. The V gene is TRBV28, the J gene TRBJ2-1; D uncertain. Sample: CD4+ or CD8+ T cells sorted from blood, taken in a trial of the OX40 agonist ivuxolimab. The receptor comes from an adult with an advanced solid tumor such as melanoma, head and neck, liver or kidney cancer. In DNA form, the CDR3 reads TGTGCCAGCAGTTCTCACACGCCCAGCAATGAGCAGTTCTTC. Translation: CASSSHTPSNEQFF.